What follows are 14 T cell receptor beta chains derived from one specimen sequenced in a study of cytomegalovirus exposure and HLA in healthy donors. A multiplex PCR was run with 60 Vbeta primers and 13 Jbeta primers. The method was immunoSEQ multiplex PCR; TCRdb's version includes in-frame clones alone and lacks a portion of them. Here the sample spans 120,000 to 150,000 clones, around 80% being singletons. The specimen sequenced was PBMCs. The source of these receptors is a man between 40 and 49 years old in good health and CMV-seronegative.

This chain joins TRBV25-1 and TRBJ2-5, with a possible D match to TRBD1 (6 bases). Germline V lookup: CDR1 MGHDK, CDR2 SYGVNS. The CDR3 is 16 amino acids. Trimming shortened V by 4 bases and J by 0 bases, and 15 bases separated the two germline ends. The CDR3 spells CASSARDTWYQETQYF. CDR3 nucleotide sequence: TGTGCCAGCAGTGCCCGGGACACTTGGTACCAAGAGACCCAGTACTTC.

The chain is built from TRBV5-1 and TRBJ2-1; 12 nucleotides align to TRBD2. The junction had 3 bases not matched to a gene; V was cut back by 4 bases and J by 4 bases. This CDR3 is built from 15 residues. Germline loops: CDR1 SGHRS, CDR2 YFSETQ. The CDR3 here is CASSPTSGSYNEQFF. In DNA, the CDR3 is TGCGCCAGCAGCCCGACTAGCGGGAGTTACAATGAGCAGTTCTTC.

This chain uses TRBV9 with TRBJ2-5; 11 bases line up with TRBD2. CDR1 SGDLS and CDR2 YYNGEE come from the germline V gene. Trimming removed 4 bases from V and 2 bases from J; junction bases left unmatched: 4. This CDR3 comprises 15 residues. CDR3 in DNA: TGTGCCAGCAGCTATACTAGCGGGGGTCAAGAGACCCAGTACTTC. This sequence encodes CASSYTSGGQETQYF.

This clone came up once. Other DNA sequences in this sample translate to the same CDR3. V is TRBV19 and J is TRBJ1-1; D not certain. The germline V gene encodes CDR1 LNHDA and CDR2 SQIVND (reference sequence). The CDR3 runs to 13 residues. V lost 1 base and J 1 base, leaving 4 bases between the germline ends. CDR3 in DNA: TGTGCCAGTAGTATAGGTCGGAACACTGAAGCTTTCTTT. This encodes CASSIGRNTEAFF.

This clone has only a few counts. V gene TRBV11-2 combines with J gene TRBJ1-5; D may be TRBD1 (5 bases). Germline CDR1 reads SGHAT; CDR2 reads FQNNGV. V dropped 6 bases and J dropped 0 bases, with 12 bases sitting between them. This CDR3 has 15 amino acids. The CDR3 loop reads CASSPSGGSNQPQHF. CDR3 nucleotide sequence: TGTGCCAGCAGTCCTTCCGGGGGTAGCAATCAGCCCCAGCATTTT.

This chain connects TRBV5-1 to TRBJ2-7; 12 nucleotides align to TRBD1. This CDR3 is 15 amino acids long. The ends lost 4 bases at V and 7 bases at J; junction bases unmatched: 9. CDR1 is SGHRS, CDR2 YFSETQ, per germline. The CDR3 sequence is CASSPEGTGGGEQYF. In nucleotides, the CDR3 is TGCGCCAGCAGCCCGGAAGGGACAGGGGGCGGGGAGCAGTACTTC.

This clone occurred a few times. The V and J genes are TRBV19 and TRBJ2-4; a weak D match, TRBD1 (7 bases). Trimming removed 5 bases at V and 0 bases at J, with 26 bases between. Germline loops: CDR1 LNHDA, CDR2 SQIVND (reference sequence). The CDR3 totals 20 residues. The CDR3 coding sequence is TGTGCCAGTAGTCAAAGGGGGGAGATGACAGGGACCCTAGCCAAAAACATTCAGTACTTC. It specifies CASSQRGEMTGTLAKNIQYF.

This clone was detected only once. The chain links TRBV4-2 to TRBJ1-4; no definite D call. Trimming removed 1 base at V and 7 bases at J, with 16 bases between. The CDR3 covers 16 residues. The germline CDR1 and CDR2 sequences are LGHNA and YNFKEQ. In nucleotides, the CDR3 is TGTGCCAGCAGCCAAGTCGCCTTCCAGACGGGTGAAAAACTGTTTTTT. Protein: CASSQVAFQTGEKLFF.

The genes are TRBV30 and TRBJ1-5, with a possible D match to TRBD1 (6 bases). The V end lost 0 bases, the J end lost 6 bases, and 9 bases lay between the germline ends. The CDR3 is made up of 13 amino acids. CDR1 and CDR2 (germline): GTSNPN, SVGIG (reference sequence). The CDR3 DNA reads TGTGCCTGGAGTGTACAGGGTTCTCAGCCCCAGCATTTT. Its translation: CAWSVQGSQPQHF.

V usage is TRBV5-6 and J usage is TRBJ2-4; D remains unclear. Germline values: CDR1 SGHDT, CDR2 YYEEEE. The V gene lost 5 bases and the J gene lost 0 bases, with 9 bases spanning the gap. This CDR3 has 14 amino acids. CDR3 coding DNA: TGTGCCAGCAGTGACTTCCTAGCCAAAAACATTCAGTACTTC. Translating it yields CASSDFLAKNIQYF.

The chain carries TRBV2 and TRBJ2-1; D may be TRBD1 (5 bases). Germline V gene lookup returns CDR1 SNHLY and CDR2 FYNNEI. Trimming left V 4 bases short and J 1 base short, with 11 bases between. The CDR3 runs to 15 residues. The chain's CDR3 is CASSGEGQSYNEQFF. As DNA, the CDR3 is TGTGCCAGCAGTGGGGAAGGACAATCCTACAATGAGCAGTTCTTC.

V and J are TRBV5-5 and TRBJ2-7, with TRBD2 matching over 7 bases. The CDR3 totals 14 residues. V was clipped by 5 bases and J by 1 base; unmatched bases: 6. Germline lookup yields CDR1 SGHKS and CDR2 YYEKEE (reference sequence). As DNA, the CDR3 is TGTGCCAGCAGTCTGGGGGACTATTCCTACGAGCAGTACTTC. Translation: CASSLGDYSYEQYF.

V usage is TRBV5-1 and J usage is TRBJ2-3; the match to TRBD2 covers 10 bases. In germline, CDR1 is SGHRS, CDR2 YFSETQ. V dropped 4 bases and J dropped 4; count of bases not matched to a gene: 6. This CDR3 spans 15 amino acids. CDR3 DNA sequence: TGCGCCAGCAGCCCGACGACTAGCGGGTCAGATACGCAGTATTTT. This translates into CASSPTTSGSDTQYF.

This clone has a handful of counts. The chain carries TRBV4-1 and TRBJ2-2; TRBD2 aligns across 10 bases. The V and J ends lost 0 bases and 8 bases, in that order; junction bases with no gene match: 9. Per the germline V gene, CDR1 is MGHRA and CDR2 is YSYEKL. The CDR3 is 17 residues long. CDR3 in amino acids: CASSQDRLAGVSGELFF. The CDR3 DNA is TGCGCCAGCAGCCAAGATAGGCTAGCGGGAGTTTCAGGGGAGCTGTTTTTT.